Listed here is a single T cell receptor (beta chain). Its target antigen remains unknown. Base quality data are lacking; no much larger clone is found one base away. The data stem from a study of post-analysis software for immune sequencing data (dated by TCRdb to the mid-2010s). About the full investigation: Relapsing-remitting, secondary progressive and progressive-relapsing multiple sclerosis were recorded as disease courses, and subtype annotation was lacking for some patients. The patient repertoires were compared against about 10 previously published healthy control repertoires obtained from donors aged about 6 to 28 years. A subset of samples was prepared in parallel using single-end sample barcoding, then pooled and co-amplified after Illumina adapter ligation.

Libraries were built with PCR. Sequenced on an Illumina HiSeq 2500. To reduce PCR and sequencing biases, unique molecular identifiers were incorporated into the TCR beta cDNA libraries. Approximately 500,000 cDNA molecules were obtained per 1 to 10 million input T cells, so each molecule approximated one T cell. Patient libraries were prepared and sequenced with the same protocol used for the earlier healthy control dataset. Within a given batch, samples were prepared together, multiplexed and sequenced on the same HiSeq lane. Per the source publication's procedure: Raw barcoded reads were processed with MIGEC, discarding single-read molecular identifier groups before consensus assembly and CDR3 extraction. Clonotype tables were post-analysed with VDJtools, and diversity was normalized by down-sampling all datasets to the smallest sample size. In repertoire overlap clustering, CDR3 amino acid sequences, but not nucleotide sequences, were matched to correct batch-related cross-sample contamination. TCRdb handled the public reads itself, with Q25 trimming in fastp and clone calling in MiXCR, and kept productive beta chains. Every entry covers one CDR3 protein and lists the most common genes and DNA from its rows. The V and J calls come from TCRdb's annotation, not from the publication. The sample includes about 770,000 distinct CDR3 sequences, with 40% to 55% observed a single time. The ten largest account for 4.9% of the sample.

To demonstrate the VDJtools post-analysis software, the study profiled TCR beta repertoires from the peripheral blood of around 13 young patients with multiple sclerosis. The multiple sclerosis patients were children and adolescents between roughly 6 and 17 years of age. The investigation overall reported the following: Direct clustering with F measure showed strong co-clustering of samples prepared in the same batch, prompting a batch-effect correction. Compared with controls, multiple sclerosis patients had significantly lower normalized Chao1 diversity, a finding suggesting substantial peripheral T-cell clonal expansion. Significantly higher frequencies in patients than in controls were found for a handful of TRBV segments, including TRBV5-6, TRBV5-1 and TRBV20-1. The multiple sclerosis patient group was slightly younger than the control group.

The germline V gene (reference sequence) yields SGHKS for CDR1 and YYEKEE for CDR2. The germline V and J ends show losses of 3 bases and 8 bases respectively, and no gene match explains 10 bases of the junction. Inclusive of the bounding cysteine and phenylalanine, the CDR3 is 16 residues long. CDR3 DNA only is kept here, 48 bases in frame from base 1. The chain uses TRBV5-5 and TRBJ1-4; 10 central bases correspond to TRBD1. This TCR was recovered from a girl aged 5 to 17 with multiple sclerosis. Sequenced material: blood. The CDR3 sequence is CASSWDLRDRGEKLFF. The DNA sequence follows: TGTGCCAGCAGCTGGGACCTGAGGGACAGGGGCGAAAAACTGTTTTTT. Full variable domain (CDR3 extended with the reference TRBV5-5 and TRBJ1-4 proteins): DAGVTQSPTHLIKTRGQQVTLRCSPISGHKSVSWYQQVLGQGPQFIFQYYEKEERGRGNFPDRFSARQFPNYSSELNVNALLLGDSALYLCASSWDLRDRGEKLFFGSGTQLSVL.